The 6 T cell receptor beta chains reported below all come from one sample, sequenced in a study of blood T cell repertoires in COVID-19. Data came from immunoSEQ multiplex PCR; TCRdb stores just in-frame clones and leaves some out. The sample shows more than 65,000 clones, more than 75% of them seen only once. Sequencing used peripheral blood. Receptors originate from a human donor in a cohort sampled during active COVID-19.

The V gene is TRBV28, the J gene TRBJ1-6; D is unresolved. CDR1 is MDHEN and CDR2 is SYDVKM in the germline V gene. This CDR3 comprises 17 residues. The ends were cut back, 7 bases at V and 5 bases at J, with 21 bases in the middle. The CDR3 bases are TGTGCCAGCAACCCCCCGGGGTTCCGGGCGGATAATTCACCCCTCCACTTT. This gives the protein CASNPPGFRADNSPLHF.

This clone was seen just once. The rearrangement links TRBV4-3 to TRBJ2-7; D is unclear. Germline V lookup: CDR1 LGHNA, CDR2 YSLEER. Between the trimmed V and J ends, which lost 1 base and 3 bases, there was a span of 13 bases. The CDR3 covers 15 residues. The CDR3 bases are TGCGCCAGCAGCCAAGCCCCTGGCCCCAACTACGAGCAGTACTTC. This codes for CASSQAPGPNYEQYF.

CDR3 nucleotide sequence: TGTGCCAGCACCCCCGAGCCCCTTTTTAACCTTGGACAGGGGGGGGACACCATATATTTT. Translating it yields CASTPEPLFNLGQGGDTIYF. This chain joins TRBV4-2 and TRBJ1-3, with 10 bases fitting TRBD1. V lost 7 bases, J lost 8 bases, and 26 bases stayed unmatched. Germline V gives CDR1 LGHNA, CDR2 YNFKEQ. This CDR3 spans 20 amino acids.

The CDR3 DNA follows: TGTGCCAGCAGCTCGGGGGGGAGCGGGGCGAGGGATGAAAAACTGTTTTTT. Translating it yields CASSSGGSGARDEKLFF. V gene TRBV11-2 combines with J gene TRBJ1-4; perhaps TRBD1 as D (5 bases). Trimming took off 4 bases at V and 6 bases at J, with 21 bases between the two ends. Germline V gives CDR1 SGHAT, CDR2 FQNNGV. CDR3 length: 17 amino acids.

The rearrangement uses TRBV27 and TRBJ1-2; the match to TRBD1 covers 9 bases. Per germline, CDR1 MNHEY and CDR2 SMNVEV (reference sequence). This CDR3 region has 15 residues. The J segment lost 4 bases and the V segment lost 6 bases, leaving 9 bases of the junction unmatched. CDR3 amino acids: CASRPTRQGVYGYTF. The CDR3 DNA reads TGTGCCAGCAGGCCTACAAGACAGGGGGTCTATGGCTACACCTTC.

The V gene is TRBV2, the J gene TRBJ1-4; TRBD1 might be the D (6 bases). Germline CDR1 reads SNHLY; CDR2 reads FYNNEI. The CDR3 covers 15 residues. V gave up 7 bases and J gave up 3 bases, with 15 bases separating them. For the CDR3, the DNA is TGTGCCAGCACCATAAGAACAGGGCCTAATGAAAAACTGTTTTTT. Protein: CASTIRTGPNEKLFF.